These T cell receptor beta chains were read from a single sample in a study of T cells after yellow fever vaccination. MiXCR, run by TCRdb on the 5' RACE reads, gives a single entry per CDR3 protein. The data show some 300,000 distinct CDR3 sequences, 3% to 4.5% seen once. The sample in question was PBMCs, obtained on the day of the yellow fever booster vaccination. The receptors here all came from a man aged 18 to 30 who received the YFV17D yellow fever vaccine. CDR3s include the opening cysteine and the closing phenylalanine or tryptophan. The D gene is left open where the match is weak. Part of the rows lack a size; the others show once, few, many or a class for expanded clones.

j_call d_call clone_size v_call cdr3_aa cdr3_nt
TRBJ2-1 TRBD2 many TRBV7-6 CASASGRYNEQFF TGTGCCAGCGCTAGCGGGCGATACAATGAGCAGTTCTTC
TRBJ2-1 NA few TRBV5-1 CASSPLGGISYNEQFF TGCGCCAGCAGCCCCCTAGGGGGAATTTCCTACAATGAGCAGTTCTTC
TRBJ2-2 TRBD1 NA TRBV11-2 CASSAPGTDAIDTGELFF TGTGCCAGCAGCGCACCCGGGACAGACGCCATTGACACCGGGGAGCTGTTTTTT
TRBJ2-3 NA few TRBV19 CASSIQGGDTDTQYF TGTGCCAGTAGTATTCAGGGCGGGGACACAGATACGCAGTATTTT
TRBJ1-4 NA many TRBV7-3 CASSGNSATNEKLFF TGTGCCAGCAGCGGTAACAGCGCAACTAATGAAAAACTGTTTTTT
TRBJ1-5 TRBD1 many TRBV20-1 CSARGPGQYSNQPQHF TGCAGTGCTAGAGGCCCGGGACAGTATAGCAATCAGCCCCAGCATTTT
TRBJ2-7 TRBD1 many TRBV5-1 CASSLGQGSYEQYF TGCGCCAGCAGCCTGGGACAGGGATCCTACGAGCAGTACTTC
TRBJ2-3 TRBD1 many TRBV18 CASSRTGSTDTQYF TGTGCCAGCTCTCGGACAGGGAGCACAGATACGCAGTATTTT
TRBJ2-1 NA many TRBV6-5 CASSYRPRGPREPEQFF TGTGCCAGCAGTTACCGGCCCCGGGGCCCCAGAGAGCCTGAGCAGTTCTTC
TRBJ2-1 NA many TRBV5-1 CASSLGEGGPYNEQFF TGCGCCAGCAGCTTGGGGGAGGGGGGACCCTACAATGAGCAGTTCTTC
TRBJ1-5 NA few TRBV27 CASSLWGLGNSNQPQHF TGTGCCAGCAGTTTATGGGGTTTGGGGAATAGCAATCAGCCCCAGCATTTT
TRBJ2-7 NA many TRBV29-1 CSVEGLGYEQYF TGCAGCGTTGAGGGCCTGGGGTACGAGCAGTACTTC
TRBJ2-3 TRBD1 many TRBV6-2/TRBV6-3 CASSLQGPDTQYF TGTGCCAGCAGCTTACAGGGGCCAGATACGCAGTATTTT
TRBJ2-3 NA many TRBV18 CASAISGRSDTQYF TGTGCCAGCGCAATAAGCGGCCGCTCGGATACGCAGTATTTT
TRBJ1-2 TRBD1 many TRBV2 CASSEQGDGYTF TGTGCCAGCAGCGAACAGGGGGATGGCTACACCTTC
TRBJ2-2 TRBD2 many TRBV27 CASSRLAGPVGELFF TGTGCCAGCAGTAGACTAGCGGGGCCCGTCGGGGAGCTGTTTTTT
TRBJ1-2 NA many TRBV2 CASSEFKGHPYGYTF TGTGCCAGCAGTGAATTTAAGGGACACCCCTATGGCTACACCTTC
TRBJ1-5 NA many TRBV19 CASSMGGQPQHF TGTGCCAGTAGTATGGGCGGGCAGCCCCAGCATTTT
TRBJ1-2 TRBD1 few TRBV7-2 CASSTRGQGPGYTF TGTGCCAGCAGCACGAGGGGACAGGGACCTGGCTACACCTTC
TRBJ1-4 NA few TRBV4-1 CASSQDGTEDEKLFF TGCGCCAGCAGCCAAGACGGCACAGAAGATGAAAAACTGTTTTTT
TRBJ2-5 NA many TRBV6-2/TRBV6-3 CASNAGPQETQYF TGTGCCAGCAACGCCGGACCGCAAGAGACCCAGTACTTC
TRBJ1-5 NA NA TRBV15 CATSRYPVRGSNQPQHF TGTGCCACCAGCAGATACCCCGTCAGGGGAAGCAATCAGCCCCAGCATTTT
TRBJ2-1 NA few TRBV12-3/TRBV12-4 CASGLVGGSYNEQFF TGTGCCAGCGGCCTAGTTGGGGGGTCCTACAATGAGCAGTTCTTC
TRBJ1-1 NA many TRBV7-8 CASRSGGDHTEAFF TGTGCCAGCAGGTCTGGAGGAGATCACACTGAAGCTTTCTTT
TRBJ2-1 NA few TRBV6-6 CASSPGLPRNEQFF TGTGCCAGCAGTCCTGGACTCCCCAGAAATGAGCAGTTCTTC
TRBJ2-3 NA many TRBV7-2 CASSSQAGAGDTQYF TGTGCCAGCAGCTCCCAAGCCGGAGCGGGAGATACGCAGTATTTT
TRBJ2-3 TRBD1 few TRBV28 CASSRDSLEDTQYF TGTGCCAGCTCCCGGGACAGCCTGGAGGATACGCAGTATTTT
TRBJ2-1 NA many TRBV5-4 CASSLPLAGSEFF TGTGCCAGCAGCTTGCCCCTCGCGGGGTCTGAGTTCTTC
TRBJ1-1 NA many TRBV20-1 CSARSNTEAFF TGCAGTGCTAGGTCTAACACTGAAGCTTTCTTT